Presented here are 23 T cell receptor beta chains from one specimen sequenced in a study of blood T cells in healthy people across ages. With a J-beta primer mix and a sample-barcoded 5' primer, a second PCR ran about 7 to 12 cycles. TCRdb processed the 5' RACE reads anew with MiXCR; each CDR3 protein has one entry. This table has around 1.5 million distinct CDR3 sequences, around 35% appearing once. The sample consisted of blood. These receptor sequences come from a woman in her 30s in good health.

This clonotype was seen repeatedly, ten times or more. V and J are TRBV4-1 and TRBJ2-7; D is uncertain. Between the trimmed V and J ends, which lost 3 bases and 3 bases, there was a span of 9 bases. Germline V gene data show CDR1 as MGHRA and CDR2 as YSYEKL. This CDR3 has 13 residues. CDR3: CASSQQDDYEQYF. The CDR3 bases are TGCGCCAGCAGCCAGCAGGATGACTACGAGCAGTACTTC.

This clonotype was seen a few times. The rearrangement links TRBV28 to TRBJ2-5; D possibly corresponds to TRBD1 (5 bases). The J call could be wrong; TRBJ2-7 is a better fit for the DNA end. CDR3 length: 13 amino acids. Looked up from germline, CDR1 is MDHEN and CDR2 is SYDVKM. In nucleotides, the CDR3 is TGTGCCAGCAGCCTCAGCCAGGGCGACGAGCAGTACTTC. Protein product: CASSLSQGDEQYF.

The V call is TRBV7-3, the J call TRBJ2-3; 11 bases match TRBD1. Per germline, CDR1 SGHTA and CDR2 FQGTGA. The junction had 8 bases not matched to a gene; V was cut back by 6 bases and J by 3 bases. The CDR3 has 16 residues. In DNA, the CDR3 is TGTGCCAGCAGTTCGCCGGGACAGGGGGGAACAGATACGCAGTATTTT. As protein: CASSSPGQGGTDTQYF. Variable domain in full (rest from reference TRBV7-3 and TRBJ2-3): GAGVSQTPSNKVTEKGKYVELRCDPISGHTALYWYRQSLGQGPEFLIYFQGTGAADDSGLPNDRFFAVRPEGSVSTLKIQRTERGDSAVYLCASSSPGQGGTDTQYFGPGTRLTVL.

This clonotype was seen a handful of times. The chain is built from TRBV7-9 and TRBJ2-7; maybe TRBD1 (5 bases). Germline V gives CDR1 SEHNR, CDR2 FQNEAQ (reference sequence). This CDR3 region has 15 residues. Trimming shortened V by 4 bases and J by 3 bases, and 16 bases separated the two germline ends. CDR3 nucleotides: TGTGCCAGCAGCTACGGGCAGGGTGTTTTCTACGAGCAGTACTTC. Encoded protein: CASSYGQGVFYEQYF.

In the case of this clonotype: A much larger clone lies a single base off, so this may be a read error. The rearrangement links TRBV29-1 to TRBJ2-7; TRBD1 aligns across 7 bases. From germline, CDR1 is SQVTM and CDR2 ANQGSEA. J gave up 3 bases and V 4 bases, and 3 bases lay outside the gene matches. The length of the CDR3 is 12 residues. The chain's CDR3 is CSVGSGGYEQYF. The CDR3 nucleotides are TGCAGCGTTGGATCAGGGGGCTACGAGCAGTACTTC.

This chain joins TRBV10-3 and TRBJ2-1, with D unclear. V lost 2 bases, J lost 4 bases, and 6 bases lay in between. The CDR3 loop spans 13 amino acids. CDR1 is ENHRY and CDR2 is SYGVKD in the germline V gene. CDR3 sequence: CAISEDRYNEQFF. Written as DNA, the CDR3 is TGTGCCATCAGTGAGGACCGTTACAATGAGCAGTTCTTC.

The V call is TRBV7-9, the J call TRBJ1-1; D is unresolved. The CDR3 loop spans 13 amino acids. Germline CDR1 reads SEHNR; CDR2 reads FQNEAQ (reference sequence). Trimming stripped 3 bases from V and 3 bases from J, with 8 bases between. CDR3 protein: CASSFRFDTEAFF. The CDR3 DNA is TGTGCCAGCAGCTTTCGTTTTGACACTGAAGCTTTCTTT. The full variable domain, rest sourced from reference TRBV7-9 and TRBJ1-1, is DTGVSQNPRHKITKRGQNVTFRCDPISEHNRLYWYRQTLGQGPEFLTYFQNEAQLEKSRLLSDRFSAERPKGSFSTLEIQRTEQGDSAMYLCASSFRFDTEAFFGQGTRLTVV.

This sequence joins TRBV5-1 and TRBJ1-4; D ambiguous. V lost 5 bases and J lost 4, with 15 bases in between. In germline, CDR1 is SGHRS, CDR2 YFSETQ. CDR3 length: 15 amino acids. For the CDR3, the DNA is TGCGCCAGCAGAGGTGTGCGGAATAATAATGAAAAACTGTTTTTT. Translation: CASRGVRNNNEKLFF.

A note on this clonotype: A much larger clone differs from this one at a single base, so this may be a read error. The J gene is TRBJ2-7, the V gene TRBV4-1, with D perhaps matching TRBD2 (6 bases). The germline V gene encodes CDR1 MGHRA and CDR2 YSYEKL. V was pared by 3 bases and J by 7 bases, with 22 bases between. The CDR3 has 16 residues. The chain's CDR3 is CASSHPVGGAHNEQYF. The DNA for the CDR3 is TGCGCCAGCAGCCACCCGGTCGGAGGGGCCCACAATGAGCAGTACTTC.

This clonotype was detected a few times. The DNA of the CDR3 is TGCGCCAGCAGCTTGGCGGACGGCCCCGGATTTTCACCCCTCCACTTT. It is translated as CASSLADGPGFSPLHF. The J gene is TRBJ1-6, the V gene TRBV5-1; D is uncertain. This CDR3 is 16 amino acids long. The V end was cut by 0 bases, the J end by 9 bases, with 16 bases between. Germline V gives CDR1 SGHRS, CDR2 YFSETQ.

The chain joins TRBV2 to TRBJ1-2; 9 bases are a match to TRBD1. Trimming cost V 3 bases and J 4 bases; bases outside gene matches: 3. The CDR3 is 14 amino acids. From germline, CDR1 is SNHLY and CDR2 FYNNEI. The CDR3 protein is CASSDTGGVYGYTF. CDR3 coding DNA: TGTGCCAGCAGTGATACAGGGGGCGTCTATGGCTACACCTTC.

The chain has TRBV7-8 and TRBJ2-4; the match to TRBD2 covers 7 bases. CDR3 length equals 12 residues. Losses at the gene ends were 6 bases for V and 14 bases for J; bases not matched to a gene: 10. CDR1 is SGHVS, CDR2 FQNEAQ, per germline. CDR3: CASSGPQGGKYF. The CDR3, as DNA: TGTGCCAGCAGTGGCCCCCAGGGAGGGAAGTACTTC.

This clonotype was seen at least ten times. This sequence joins TRBV7-9 and TRBJ2-3, with unresolved D. V was trimmed by 6 bases and J by 0 bases, leaving 7 bases between them. CDR3 size: 13 residues. Germline V gives CDR1 SEHNR, CDR2 FQNEAQ (reference sequence). The CDR3 bases are TGTGCCAGCAGTTTATGGAGCACAGATACGCAGTATTTT. It translates to CASSLWSTDTQYF.

This clonotype was detected a few times. J is TRBJ2-2 and V is TRBV27, with D perhaps matching TRBD2 (5 bases). Germline lookup yields CDR1 MNHEY and CDR2 SMNVEV (reference sequence). The CDR3 is 14 amino acids. V was pared by 5 bases and J by 0 bases, with 7 bases between. CDR3 nucleotide sequence: TGTGCCAGCAGTCCCGGGGCGAACACCGGGGAGCTGTTTTTT. This sequence encodes CASSPGANTGELFF.

V usage is TRBV27 and J usage is TRBJ1-2, with D perhaps matching TRBD1 (5 bases). The V gene's germline CDR1 is MNHEY and CDR2 SMNVEV (reference sequence). Trimming cost V 4 bases and J 6 bases, with 24 bases left between them. The CDR3 is 17 residues long. The CDR3 nucleotides are TGTGCCAGCAGTTATGGGGGGGGAGGCAGGAGGTCGAATGGCTACACCTTC. This gives the protein CASSYGGGGRRSNGYTF.

This chain joins TRBV13 and TRBJ2-7; unclear D gene. V dropped 5 bases and J dropped 3 bases, with 11 bases sitting between them. The CDR3 consists of 13 residues. Germline CDR1 PRHDT, CDR2 FYEKMQ (reference sequence). CDR3 nucleotides: TGTGCCAGCAGCCCCCCCAACAACTACGAGCAGTACTTC. The encoded protein is CASSPPNNYEQYF.

The chain uses TRBV18 and TRBJ2-1; D gene ambiguous. The V end lost 10 bases, the J end lost 0 bases, and 10 bases lay between the germline ends. CDR3 size: 13 residues. Per the germline V gene, CDR1 is KGHSH and CDR2 is LQKENI. This CDR3 reads CANAPGSYNEQFF. Here the CDR3 DNA reads TGTGCCAATGCACCGGGCTCCTACAATGAGCAGTTCTTC.

The chain couples TRBV6-1 to TRBJ2-5; TRBD2 might be the D (6 bases). CDR3 length equals 13 residues. Per germline, CDR1 MNHNS and CDR2 SASEGT. V was pared by 6 bases and J by 2 bases, with 10 bases between. The CDR3 coding sequence is TGTGCCAGCAGGACTAGGAAACAAGAGACCCAGTACTTC. It translates to CASRTRKQETQYF.

The chain employs TRBV7-2 and TRBJ2-7; the match to TRBD2 covers 14 bases. The CDR3 extends over 17 amino acids. The germline V gene has CDR1 SGHTA and CDR2 FQGNSA. V lost 1 base to trimming and J lost 7 bases; unmatched junction nucleotides: 9. DNA for the CDR3: TGTGCCAGCAGCTTAGGGGGGACTAGCGGGAGCCGCCATGAGCAGTACTTC. Protein: CASSLGGTSGSRHEQYF. Using reference TRBV7-2 and TRBJ2-7 for the parts outside the CDR3, the full variable domain is GAGVSQSPSNKVTEKGKDVELRCDPISGHTALYWYRQSLGQGLEFLIYFQGNSAPDKSGLPSDRFSAERTGGSVSTLTIQRTQQEDSAVYLCASSLGGTSGSRHEQYFGPGTRLTVT.

For the CDR3, the DNA is TGTGCCAGCAGCCGAAGCGCAGGGGCAACTAATGAAAAACTGTTTTTT. This encodes CASSRSAGATNEKLFF. The chain recombines TRBV7-8 with TRBJ1-4; the D gene is possibly TRBD1 (6 bases). CDR1 is SGHVS and CDR2 is FQNEAQ in the germline V gene. The V and J ends lost 5 bases and 0 bases respectively, with 13 bases between them. The CDR3 is 16 residues long. The full variable domain, its missing parts supplied by reference TRBV7-8 and TRBJ1-4, is GAGVSQSPRYKVAKRGQDVALRCDPISGHVSLFWYQQALGQGPEFLTYFQNEAQLDKSGLPSDRFFAERPEGSVSTLKIQRTQQEDSAVYLCASSRSAGATNEKLFFGSGTQLSVL.

This clonotype turned up a few times. The chain is built from TRBV9 and TRBJ2-6; D remains unclear. Trimming took 4 bases from V and 2 from J, leaving 13 bases between them. Germline V gives CDR1 SGDLS, CDR2 YYNGEE. The CDR3 spans 16 residues. CDR3 sequence: CASSPTLGAGANVLTF. Written as DNA, the CDR3 is TGTGCCAGCAGCCCAACTTTGGGTGCTGGGGCCAACGTCCTGACTTTC.

This clonotype came up a few times. The rearrangement links TRBV6-6 to TRBJ2-7; D might be TRBD1 or TRBD2, each matching 5 bases. The CDR3 is 14 residues long. CDR1 and CDR2 from the germline V gene are MNHNY and SVGAGI (reference sequence). V dropped 3 bases and J dropped 0 bases, with 9 bases sitting between them. CDR3 nucleotides: TGTGCCAGCAGTTATGGGGGTTACTCCTACGAGCAGTACTTC. Translating it yields CASSYGGYSYEQYF.

The genes are TRBV6-2 or TRBV6-3 and TRBJ2-1, with D unclear. The CDR3 consists of 12 residues. Trimming removed 2 bases at V and 11 bases at J, with 10 bases between. CDR1 is MNHEY and CDR2 is SVGEGT in the germline V gene. CDR3 region: CASSYGPIKQFF. CDR3 nucleotide sequence: TGTGCCAGCAGTTACGGGCCGATTAAGCAGTTCTTC.